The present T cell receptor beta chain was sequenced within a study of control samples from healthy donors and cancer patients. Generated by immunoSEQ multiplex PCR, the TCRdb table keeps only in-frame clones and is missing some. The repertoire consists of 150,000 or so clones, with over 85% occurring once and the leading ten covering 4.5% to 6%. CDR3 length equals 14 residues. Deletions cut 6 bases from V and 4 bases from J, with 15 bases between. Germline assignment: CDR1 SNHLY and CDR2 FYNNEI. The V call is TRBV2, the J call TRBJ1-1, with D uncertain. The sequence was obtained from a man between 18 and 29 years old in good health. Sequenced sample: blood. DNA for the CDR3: TGTGCCAGCAGGAATGACGCTGGTGGCACTGAAGCTTTCTTT. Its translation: CASRNDAGGTEAFF. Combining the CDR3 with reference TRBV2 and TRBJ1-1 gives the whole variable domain EPEVTQTPSHQVTQMGQEVILRCVPISNHLYFYWYRQILGQKVEFLVSFYNNEISEKSEIFDDQFSVERPDGSNFTLKIRSTKLEDSAMYFCASRNDAGGTEAFFGQGTRLTVV.